These 30 T cell receptor beta chains came from one sample sequenced in a study of T cells in Graves' hyperthyroidism and ophthalmopathy. Amplification of TCR beta CDR3 regions used RNA as the template. The TCR CDR3 was amplified in a first-round RT-PCR using the HTBI primer set. TCRdb re-called the multiplex PCR reads with MiXCR, one entry per CDR3 protein. The top ten hold over 45% of the sample, which has 450,000 to 600,000 distinct CDR3 sequences, 20% seen once. Source material: blood. The receptors were sampled from a man in his forties with Graves' ophthalmopathy.

This clonotype was seen many times. The rearrangement uses TRBV6-6 and TRBJ1-1, with TRBD1 matching 9 bases. The CDR3 is 15 residues long. Germline assignment: CDR1 MNHNY and CDR2 SVGAGI (reference sequence). With V trimmed by 2 bases and J by 1 base, 2 bases remained unmatched. CDR3 in amino acids: CASSYPGQGNTEAFF. In DNA, the CDR3 is TGTGCCAGCAGTTACCCGGGACAGGGGAACACTGAAGCTTTCTTT.

This clonotype occurred many times. V usage is TRBV12-3 or TRBV12-4 and J usage is TRBJ2-1, with D perhaps TRBD2 (5 bases). This CDR3 is 13 amino acids long. V lost 3 bases to trimming and J lost 5 bases, with 8 bases between them. DNA for the CDR3: TGTGCCAGCAGTTTTAAGGGAGACAATGAGCAGTTCTTC. It translates to CASSFKGDNEQFF.

V gene TRBV10-1 combines with J gene TRBJ1-1, with D tentatively TRBD1 (6 bases). V lost 11 bases and J lost 6, with 19 bases in between. The CDR3 is 13 amino acids. CDR1 is WNHNN, CDR2 SYGVQD, per germline (reference sequence). CDR3 protein: CACQGSLGSEAFF. The CDR3, as DNA: TGCGCCTGCCAGGGGTCGTTGGGATCTGAAGCTTTCTTT.

V usage is TRBV5-8 and J usage is TRBJ2-3; D might be TRBD1 or TRBD2, each matching 5 bases. CDR1 and CDR2 (germline): SGHTS, YDEGEE. Deletions cut 4 bases from V and 2 bases from J, with 14 bases between. This CDR3 comprises 15 residues. CDR3 sequence: CASSDRQRATDTQYF. CDR3 DNA sequence: TGTGCCAGCAGCGATCGACAGAGGGCCACAGATACGCAGTATTTT. The variable domain in full, with the rest retrieved from reference TRBV5-8 and TRBJ2-3, is EAGVTQSPTHLIKTRGQQATLRCSPISGHTSVYWYQQALGLGLQFLLWYDEGEERNRGNFPPRFSGRQFPNYSSELNVNALELEDSALYLCASSDRQRATDTQYFGPGTRLTVL.

This clonotype was seen repeatedly, ten times or more. At one boundary the junction diverges from the germline segment, which might be a read error. The chain links TRBV7-7 to TRBJ2-2, with a possible D match to TRBD1 (6 bases). The germline V gene has CDR1 SSHAT and CDR2 FNYEAQ (reference sequence). This CDR3 has 17 residues. Written as DNA, the CDR3 is TGTGCTAGCAGCCACGGAACACAGGGACCTCGTACCGGGGAGCTGTTTTTT. This codes for CASSHGTQGPRTGELFF.

The chain uses TRBV2 and TRBJ2-3; 8 bases fit TRBD2. Trimming at V came to 8 bases and at J to 4 bases, leaving 8 bases not matched to a gene. The CDR3 has 14 residues. Germline V gene lookup returns CDR1 SNHLY and CDR2 FYNNEI. CDR3 sequence (DNA): TGTGCCAGCGCCTCCAGCGGGAGACCAGATACGCAGTATTTT. Translated: CASASSGRPDTQYF.

This clonotype appeared many times. The chain links TRBV2 to TRBJ1-3, with D perhaps matching TRBD1 (5 bases). CDR3 length equals 14 residues. V lost 9 bases, J lost 0 bases, and 12 bases lay in between. Germline assignment: CDR1 SNHLY and CDR2 FYNNEI. The DNA of the CDR3 is TGTGCCAGGACAACAGGAGACTCTGGAAACACCATATATTTT. This encodes CARTTGDSGNTIYF.

The chain recombines TRBV27 with TRBJ2-4, with 14 positions matching TRBD2. Germline CDR1 and CDR2: MNHEY and SMNVEV (reference sequence). The junction had 11 bases not matched to a gene; V was cut back by 5 bases and J by 8 bases. There are 17 residues in the CDR3. The CDR3 region has the DNA TGTGCCAGCAGTCCCGCCCGACTAGCGGGAGGGTCACACATTCAGTACTTC. This encodes CASSPARLAGGSHIQYF.

The chain uses TRBV25-1 and TRBJ1-2; D gene unclear. The CDR3 is made up of 17 amino acids. Germline V gene lookup returns CDR1 MGHDK and CDR2 SYGVNS. V shed 5 bases and J shed 0 bases, with 19 bases lying between them. CDR3 DNA sequence: TGTGCCAGCAGTTCCCGACGACCCGACGGAGCTAACTATGGCTACACCTTC. This codes for CASSSRRPDGANYGYTF.

This chain connects TRBV5-1 to TRBJ1-4, with TRBD1 matching 7 bases. Germline V gives CDR1 SGHRS, CDR2 YFSETQ. The trim removed 2 bases at V and 11 bases at J, leaving 12 bases unmatched. The CDR3 runs to 15 residues. The CDR3, as DNA: TGCGCCAGCAGCTTCGCAGCAACAGGGGTGGCTAAACTGTTTTTT. Translation: CASSFAATGVAKLFF. Supplemented by reference TRBV5-1 and TRBJ1-4, the full variable domain reads KAGVTQTPRYLIKTRGQQVTLSCSPISGHRSVSWYQQTPGQGLQFLFEYFSETQRNKGNFPGRFSGRQFSNSRSEMNVSTLELGDSALYLCASSFAATGVAKLFFGSGTQLSVL.

The sample holds many counts of this clonotype. The V gene is TRBV6-1, the J gene TRBJ2-1; possible D gene TRBD2, 5 bases. Germline lookup yields CDR1 MNHNS and CDR2 SASEGT. The V gene lost 5 bases and the J gene lost 7 bases, with 15 bases spanning the gap. The CDR3 consists of 14 residues. The CDR3 DNA reads as TGTGCCAGCAGTCACGGACCCCCGGGGAATGAGCAGTTCTTC. This sequence encodes CASSHGPPGNEQFF.

Ten or more counts support this clonotype. J is TRBJ2-7 and V is TRBV3-1; D is perhaps TRBD1 or TRBD2 (6 bases each). This CDR3 spans 15 amino acids. Trimming removed 4 bases at V and 5 bases at J, with 18 bases between. CDR1 is LGHDT and CDR2 is YNNKEL in the germline V gene (reference sequence). CDR3 loop: CASSPSWLGGDEQYF. CDR3 DNA: TGTGCCAGCAGCCCCTCCTGGTTGGGGGGCGACGAGCAGTACTTC.

About this clonotype itself: A single base separates this from a much larger clone, so it may be a read error. The rearrangement joins TRBV12-3 or TRBV12-4 to TRBJ2-1; 7 nucleotides match TRBD2. The DNA end is a closer match to TRBJ2-7, so the J assignment may be wrong. The CDR3 consists of 18 residues. The CDR3 spells CASSFGIYPGGTYNEQYF. In DNA form, the CDR3 reads TGTGCCAGCAGTTTCGGTATCTACCCGGGAGGTACCTACAATGAGCAGTACTTC.

V is TRBV5-1 and J is TRBJ1-1, with 8 bases lining up with TRBD1. The germline V gene has CDR1 SGHRS and CDR2 YFSETQ. The CDR3 covers 14 residues. V lost 5 bases and J lost 2; bases outside the gene matches: 5. CDR3 DNA: TGCGCCAGCAGAACAGGGGGGGACAACACTGAAGCTTTCTTT. It encodes CASRTGGDNTEAFF. The full variable domain, in which reference TRBV5-1 and TRBJ1-1 provide the parts outside the CDR3, is KAGVTQTPRYLIKTRGQQVTLSCSPISGHRSVSWYQQTPGQGLQFLFEYFSETQRNKGNFPGRFSGRQFSNSRSEMNVSTLELGDSALYLCASRTGGDNTEAFFGQGTRLTVV.

The V call is TRBV29-1, the J call TRBJ1-1; D is uncertain. The CDR3 has 12 amino acids. Germline loops: CDR1 SQVTM, CDR2 ANQGSEA. Trimming cost V 0 bases and J 4 bases, with 6 bases left between them. The CDR3 nucleotides read TGCAGCGTTGAAGAGGGTGGCACTGAAGCTTTCTTT. Translating gives CSVEEGGTEAFF. The whole variable domain, filled in from reference TRBV29-1 and TRBJ1-1, reads SAVISQKPSRDICQRGTSLTIQCQVDSQVTMMFWYRQQPGQSLTLIATANQGSEATYESGFVIDKFPISRPNLTFSTLTVSNMSPEDSSIYLCSVEEGGTEAFFGQGTRLTVV.

The table lists this clonotype with many counts. The chain recombines TRBV2 with TRBJ2-7, with D possibly being TRBD2 (5 bases). Germline CDR1 is SNHLY and CDR2 is FYNNEI. The CDR3 length is 13 residues. V was pared by 6 bases and J by 2 bases, with 11 bases between. CDR3 sequence: CASSNEGPYEQYF. CDR3 bases: TGTGCCAGCAGCAATGAGGGTCCCTACGAGCAGTACTTC.

This clonotype has ten or more counts. The chain couples TRBV28 to TRBJ2-1; a weak D match, TRBD1 (7 bases). Germline V gives CDR1 MDHEN, CDR2 SYDVKM. Trimming removed 5 bases from V and 6 bases from J, with 11 bases in between. The CDR3 is 13 amino acids. The CDR3 sequence is CASSRQGGNEQFF. The CDR3 DNA sequence: TGTGCCAGCAGTCGACAGGGAGGCAATGAGCAGTTCTTC.

The genes are TRBV6-6 and TRBJ2-3; 7 nucleotides agree with TRBD2. This CDR3 spans 18 amino acids. CDR1 and CDR2 from the germline V gene are MNHNY and SVGAGI (reference sequence). J lost 2 bases, V lost 2 bases, and 13 bases had no gene match. CDR3 sequence: CASSYQPTQRDYTDTQYF. The CDR3 coding sequence is TGTGCCAGCAGTTACCAACCCACCCAGCGGGACTACACAGATACGCAGTATTTT.

There are many counts of this clonotype. This chain links TRBV7-9 with TRBJ2-3; either TRBD1 or TRBD2 may supply D (6 bases each). Per germline, CDR1 SEHNR and CDR2 FQNEAQ (reference sequence). V dropped 4 bases and J dropped 5 bases, with 19 bases sitting between them. The CDR3 is 16 amino acids. CDR3 protein: CASSSNGGPLGDTQYF. In DNA, the CDR3 is TGTGCCAGCAGCTCTAACGGGGGCCCTCTTGGAGATACGCAGTATTTT.

This clonotype was recorded at least ten times. The J gene is TRBJ2-7, the V gene TRBV7-8; a possible D gene is TRBD2 (5 bases). This CDR3 comprises 15 residues. Germline V gene lookup returns CDR1 SGHVS and CDR2 FQNEAQ. The ends were cut back, 1 base at V and 0 bases at J, with 10 bases in the middle. The CDR3 DNA reads TGTGCCAGCAGCTTAGAGCGGCTGAGCTCCTACGAGCAGTACTTC. Its protein product is CASSLERLSSYEQYF.

This clonotype was recorded many times. The chain combines TRBV5-1 with TRBJ2-1; D is perhaps TRBD2 (5 bases). The CDR3 loop spans 15 amino acids. Per the germline V gene, CDR1 is SGHRS and CDR2 is YFSETQ. Trimming removed 4 bases from V and 6 bases from J, with 17 bases in between. CDR3 nucleotide sequence: TGCGCCAGCAGCCCTACTGTTGGGAGCCCCAATGAGCAGTTCTTC. This sequence encodes CASSPTVGSPNEQFF.

This clonotype was detected only a few times. The chain employs TRBV27 and TRBJ2-3, with 15 bases aligning to TRBD2. The V gene's germline CDR1 is MNHEY and CDR2 SMNVEV (reference sequence). V trimming: 7 bases; J trimming: 0 bases; junction bases outside the gene matches: 14. The CDR3 has 20 residues. The CDR3 DNA reads TGTGCCAGCAAACTAATAAGCGGGACTAGCGGGAGGACTAGCACAGATACGCAGTATTTT. This codes for CASKLISGTSGRTSTDTQYF.

The chain employs TRBV5-4 and TRBJ1-2; D ambiguous. This CDR3 has 15 amino acids. Deletions cut 0 bases from V and 0 bases from J, with 9 bases between. Germline loops: CDR1 SGHNT, CDR2 YYREEE (reference sequence). CDR3 in amino acids: CASSLVREANYGYTF. CDR3 nucleotide sequence: TGTGCCAGCAGCTTGGTCCGGGAAGCTAACTATGGCTACACCTTC.

DNA of the CDR3: TGCGCCAGCAGCCTATTATTGGTCGGCGGCGGGGCCAACGTCCTGACTTTC. Translated: CASSLLLVGGGANVLTF. The chain uses TRBV5-1 and TRBJ2-6; no firm D call. The CDR3 has 17 amino acids. The ends were cut back, 4 bases at V and 4 bases at J, with 18 bases in the middle. Looked up from germline, CDR1 is SGHRS and CDR2 is YFSETQ.

This clonotype turned up a few times. The CDR3 loop is CASTYSGTMTYNEQFF. The CDR3 region has the DNA TGTGCCAGCACCTACTCCGGGACTATGACCTACAATGAGCAGTTCTTC. The rearrangement uses TRBV6-2 or TRBV6-3 and TRBJ2-1; TRBD2 matches 7 bases. Germline CDR1 reads MNHEY; CDR2 reads SVGEGT. With 7 bases clipped from V and 2 bases from J, the junction kept 11 bases outside the gene matches. The CDR3 has 16 amino acids.

This clonotype was detected only a few times. The genes are TRBV6-6 and TRBJ2-3; D ambiguous. Looked up from germline, CDR1 is MNHNY and CDR2 is SVGAGI (reference sequence). The CDR3 sequence is 16 residues long. Trimming cost V 0 bases and J 0 bases, with 10 bases left between them. The DNA for the CDR3 is TGTGCCAGCAGTTACTCTCCTAGACCTAGCACAGATACGCAGTATTTT. Protein sequence: CASSYSPRPSTDTQYF.

The gene calls are TRBV19 and TRBJ1-5; no clear D. V lost 6 bases to trimming and J lost 6 bases, with 12 bases between them. The germline gives CDR1 LNHDA, CDR2 SQIVND (reference sequence). This CDR3 contains 13 residues. This CDR3 reads CASSPERSQPQHF. The CDR3 region has the DNA TGTGCCAGTAGCCCGGAAAGGAGTCAGCCCCAGCATTTT.

The sample holds many counts of this clonotype. The chain combines TRBV3-1 with TRBJ1-1; no clear D gene. The CDR3 is 11 residues long. Germline CDR1 is LGHDT and CDR2 is YNNKEL (reference sequence). Deletions cut 4 bases from V and 11 bases from J, with 11 bases between. The CDR3 sequence: CASSRSGSAFF. In DNA form, the CDR3 reads TGTGCCAGCAGCCGGTCCGGCAGCGCTTTCTTT. The variable domain in full, completed from reference TRBV3-1 and TRBJ1-1, reads DTAVSQTPKYLVTQMGNDKSIKCEQNLGHDTMYWYKQDSKKFLKIMFSYNNKELIINETVPNRFSPKSPDKAHLNLHINSLELGDSAVYFCASSRSGSAFFGQGTRLTVV.

This clonotype was detected ten times or more. J is TRBJ2-3 and V is TRBV7-6; tentatively, D is TRBD2 (5 bases). Looked up from germline, CDR1 is SGHVS and CDR2 is FNYEAQ. The V end lost 2 bases, the J end lost 2 bases, and 11 bases lay between the germline ends. There are 15 residues in the CDR3. The CDR3 DNA sequence: TGTGCCAGCAGCTTATCGAGCGGACCCACAGATACGCAGTATTTT. It specifies CASSLSSGPTDTQYF. Supplemented by reference TRBV7-6 and TRBJ2-3, the full variable domain reads GAGVSQSPRYKVTKRGQDVALRCDPISGHVSLYWYRQALGQGPEFLTYFNYEAQQDKSGLPNDRFSAERPEGSISTLTIQRTEQRDSAMYRCASSLSSGPTDTQYFGPGTRLTVL.

This clonotype was counted a few times. J is TRBJ1-1 and V is TRBV9; D not resolved. There are 13 residues in the CDR3. Germline V gene sequence: CDR1 SGDLS, CDR2 YYNGEE. Trimming cost V 7 bases and J 0 bases, with 10 bases left between them. CDR3 coding DNA: TGTGCCAGCGAAAGGGCAGTGAACACTGAAGCTTTCTTT. It yields the protein CASERAVNTEAFF.